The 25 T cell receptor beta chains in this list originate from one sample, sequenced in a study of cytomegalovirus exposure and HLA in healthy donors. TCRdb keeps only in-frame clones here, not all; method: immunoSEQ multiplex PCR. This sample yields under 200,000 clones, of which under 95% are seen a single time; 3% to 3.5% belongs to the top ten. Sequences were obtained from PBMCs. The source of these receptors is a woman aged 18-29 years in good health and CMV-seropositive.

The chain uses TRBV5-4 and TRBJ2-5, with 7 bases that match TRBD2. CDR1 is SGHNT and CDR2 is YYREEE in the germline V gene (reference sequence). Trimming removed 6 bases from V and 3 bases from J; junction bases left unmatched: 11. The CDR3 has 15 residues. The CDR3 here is CASTSVASGKETQYF. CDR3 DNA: TGTGCCAGCACCTCAGTGGCTAGCGGAAAAGAGACCCAGTACTTC.

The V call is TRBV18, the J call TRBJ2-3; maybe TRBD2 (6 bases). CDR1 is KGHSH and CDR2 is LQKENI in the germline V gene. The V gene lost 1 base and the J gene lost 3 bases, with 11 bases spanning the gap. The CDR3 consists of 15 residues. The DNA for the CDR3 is TGTGCCAGCTCACCACTGGCGGAGGGGACAGATACGCAGTATTTT. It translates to CASSPLAEGTDTQYF.

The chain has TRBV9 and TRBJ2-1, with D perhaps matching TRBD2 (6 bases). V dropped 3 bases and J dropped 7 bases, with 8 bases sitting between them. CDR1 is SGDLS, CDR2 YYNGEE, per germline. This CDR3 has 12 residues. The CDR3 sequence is CASSAGRNEQFF. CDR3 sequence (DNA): TGTGCCAGCAGCGCAGGGAGGAATGAGCAGTTCTTC.

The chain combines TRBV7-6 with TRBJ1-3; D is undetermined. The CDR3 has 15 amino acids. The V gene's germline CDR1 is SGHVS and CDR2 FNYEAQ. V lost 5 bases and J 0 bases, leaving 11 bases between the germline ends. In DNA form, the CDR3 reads TGTGCCAGCAGCCCCGGGTGGAGCTCTGGAAACACCATATATTTT. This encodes CASSPGWSSGNTIYF.

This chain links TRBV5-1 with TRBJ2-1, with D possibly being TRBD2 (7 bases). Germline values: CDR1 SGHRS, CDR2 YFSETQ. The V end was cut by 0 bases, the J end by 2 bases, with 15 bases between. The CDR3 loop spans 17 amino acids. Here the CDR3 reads CASSLGLEGGPYNEQFF. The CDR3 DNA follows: TGCGCCAGCAGCTTGGGCCTAGAGGGGGGGCCCTACAATGAGCAGTTCTTC.

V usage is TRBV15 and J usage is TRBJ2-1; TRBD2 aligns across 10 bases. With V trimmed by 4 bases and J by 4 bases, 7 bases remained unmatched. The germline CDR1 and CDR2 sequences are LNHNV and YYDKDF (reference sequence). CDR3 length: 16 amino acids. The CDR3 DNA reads TGTGCCACCAGCATTCGCGGGACTAGCGAATACAATGAGCAGTTCTTC. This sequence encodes CATSIRGTSEYNEQFF. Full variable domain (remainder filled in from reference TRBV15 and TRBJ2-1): DAMVIQNPRYQVTQFGKPVTLSCSQTLNHNVMYWYQQKSSQAPKLLFHYYDKDFNNEADTPDNFQSRRPNTSFCFLDIRSPGLGDTAMYLCATSIRGTSEYNEQFFGPGTRLTVL.

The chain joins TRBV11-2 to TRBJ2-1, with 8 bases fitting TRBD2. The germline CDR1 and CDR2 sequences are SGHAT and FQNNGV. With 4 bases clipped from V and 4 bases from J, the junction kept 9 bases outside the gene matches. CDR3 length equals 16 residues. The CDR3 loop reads CASSSTGLAGYNEQFF. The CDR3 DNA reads TGTGCCAGCAGCTCAACCGGACTAGCAGGGTACAATGAGCAGTTCTTC. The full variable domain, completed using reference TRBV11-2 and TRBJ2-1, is EAGVAQSPRYKIIEKRQSVAFWCNPISGHATLYWYQQILGQGPKLLIQFQNNGVVDDSQLPKDRFSAERLKGVDSTLKIQPAKLEDSAVYLCASSSTGLAGYNEQFFGPGTRLTVL.

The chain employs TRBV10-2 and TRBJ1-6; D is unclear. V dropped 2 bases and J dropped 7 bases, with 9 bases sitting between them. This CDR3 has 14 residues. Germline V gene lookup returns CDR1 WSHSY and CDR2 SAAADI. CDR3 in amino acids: CASSERWQNSPLHF. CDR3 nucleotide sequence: TGCGCCAGCAGTGAGCGCTGGCAGAATTCACCCCTCCACTTT.

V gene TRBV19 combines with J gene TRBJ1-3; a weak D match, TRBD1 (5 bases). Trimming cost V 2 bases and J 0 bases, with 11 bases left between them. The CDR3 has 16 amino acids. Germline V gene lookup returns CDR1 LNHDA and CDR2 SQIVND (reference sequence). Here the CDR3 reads CASSISQGISGNTIYF. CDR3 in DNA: TGTGCCAGTAGTATATCCCAGGGAATCTCTGGAAACACCATATATTTT.

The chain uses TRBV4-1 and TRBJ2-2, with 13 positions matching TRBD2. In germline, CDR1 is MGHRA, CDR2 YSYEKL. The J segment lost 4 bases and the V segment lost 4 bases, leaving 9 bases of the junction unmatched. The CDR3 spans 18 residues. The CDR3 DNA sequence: TGCGCCAGCAGCCCCTCGGGACTAGCGGGGCGATTCACCGGGGAGCTGTTTTTT. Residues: CASSPSGLAGRFTGELFF.

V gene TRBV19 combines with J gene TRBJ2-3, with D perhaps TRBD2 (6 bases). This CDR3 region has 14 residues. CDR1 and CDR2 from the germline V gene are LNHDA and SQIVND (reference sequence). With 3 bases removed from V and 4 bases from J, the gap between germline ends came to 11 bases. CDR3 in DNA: TGTGCCAGTAGTATCGGGGTAGCGGCAGATACGCAGTATTTT. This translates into CASSIGVAADTQYF.

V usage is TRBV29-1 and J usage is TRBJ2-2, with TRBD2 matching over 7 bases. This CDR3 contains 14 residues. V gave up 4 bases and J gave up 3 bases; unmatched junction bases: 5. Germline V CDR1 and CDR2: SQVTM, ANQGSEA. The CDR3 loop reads CSVVLAEDTGELFF. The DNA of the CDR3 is TGCAGCGTTGTCCTAGCGGAGGACACCGGGGAGCTGTTTTTT.

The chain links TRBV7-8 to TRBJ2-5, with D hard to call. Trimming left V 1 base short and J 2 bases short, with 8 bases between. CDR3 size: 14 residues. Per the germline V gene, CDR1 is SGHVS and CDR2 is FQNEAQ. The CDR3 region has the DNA TGTGCCAGCAGCTTAGTTCCAGGACAAGAGACCCAGTACTTC. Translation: CASSLVPGQETQYF. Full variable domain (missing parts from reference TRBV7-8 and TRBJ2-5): GAGVSQSPRYKVAKRGQDVALRCDPISGHVSLFWYQQALGQGPEFLTYFQNEAQLDKSGLPSDRFFAERPEGSVSTLKIQRTQQEDSAVYLCASSLVPGQETQYFGPGTRLLVL.

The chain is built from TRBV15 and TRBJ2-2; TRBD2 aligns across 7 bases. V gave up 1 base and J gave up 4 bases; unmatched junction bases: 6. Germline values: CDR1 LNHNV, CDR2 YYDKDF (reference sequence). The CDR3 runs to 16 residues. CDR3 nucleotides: TGTGCCACCAGCAGAGGTGGCGGGAGTCCCACCGGGGAGCTGTTTTTT. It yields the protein CATSRGGGSPTGELFF.

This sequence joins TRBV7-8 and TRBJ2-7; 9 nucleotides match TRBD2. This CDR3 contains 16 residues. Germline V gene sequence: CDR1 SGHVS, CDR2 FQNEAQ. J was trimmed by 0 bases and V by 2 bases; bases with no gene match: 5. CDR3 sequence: CASSLNLAGSSYEQYF. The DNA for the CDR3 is TGTGCCAGCAGCTTAAACCTAGCGGGATCCTCCTACGAGCAGTACTTC.

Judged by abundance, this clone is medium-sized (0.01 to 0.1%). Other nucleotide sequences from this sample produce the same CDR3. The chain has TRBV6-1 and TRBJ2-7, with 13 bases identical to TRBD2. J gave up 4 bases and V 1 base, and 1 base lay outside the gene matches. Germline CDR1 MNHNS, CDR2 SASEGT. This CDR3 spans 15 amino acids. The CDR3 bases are TGTGCCAGCAGTGAAGGGACTAGCGGGAGTTACGAGCAGTACTTC. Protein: CASSEGTSGSYEQYF.

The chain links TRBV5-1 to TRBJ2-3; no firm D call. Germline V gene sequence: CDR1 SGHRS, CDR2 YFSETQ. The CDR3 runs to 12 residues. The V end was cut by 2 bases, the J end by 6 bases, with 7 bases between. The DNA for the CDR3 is TGCGCCAGCAGCTTCCTGGAGGATACGCAGTATTTT. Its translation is CASSFLEDTQYF.

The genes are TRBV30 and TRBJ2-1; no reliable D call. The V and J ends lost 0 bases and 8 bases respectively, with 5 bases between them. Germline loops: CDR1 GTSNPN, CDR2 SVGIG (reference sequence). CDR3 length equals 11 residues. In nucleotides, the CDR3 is TGTGCCTGGAGTGTATCTCATGAGCAGTTCTTC. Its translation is CAWSVSHEQFF.

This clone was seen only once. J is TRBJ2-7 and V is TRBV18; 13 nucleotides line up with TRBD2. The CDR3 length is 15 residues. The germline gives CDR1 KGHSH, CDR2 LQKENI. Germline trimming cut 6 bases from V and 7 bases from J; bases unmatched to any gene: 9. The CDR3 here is CASSPNLTSGREQYF. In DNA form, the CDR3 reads TGTGCCAGCTCTCCTAACCTGACTAGCGGGAGGGAGCAGTACTTC.

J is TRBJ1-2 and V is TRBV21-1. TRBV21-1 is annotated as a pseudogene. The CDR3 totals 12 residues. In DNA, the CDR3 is TGTGCCAGCAGCAAAACGCCGAGGGGCTACACCTTC. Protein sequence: CASSKTPRGYTF.

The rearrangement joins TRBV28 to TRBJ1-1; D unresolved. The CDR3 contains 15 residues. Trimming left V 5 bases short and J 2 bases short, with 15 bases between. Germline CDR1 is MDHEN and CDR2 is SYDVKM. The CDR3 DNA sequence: TGTGCCAGCAGTCTTGCGCGGGCAGTAAACACTGAAGCTTTCTTT. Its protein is CASSLARAVNTEAFF.

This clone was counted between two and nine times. The CDR3 reads CASSGRDYEQYF. The DNA for the CDR3 is TGTGCCAGCAGCGGCAGGGACTACGAGCAGTACTTC. The V call is TRBV2, the J call TRBJ2-7; D perhaps matches TRBD1 (5 bases). V lost 6 bases, J lost 3 bases, and 9 bases lay in between. The CDR3 runs to 12 residues. Germline CDR1 SNHLY, CDR2 FYNNEI.

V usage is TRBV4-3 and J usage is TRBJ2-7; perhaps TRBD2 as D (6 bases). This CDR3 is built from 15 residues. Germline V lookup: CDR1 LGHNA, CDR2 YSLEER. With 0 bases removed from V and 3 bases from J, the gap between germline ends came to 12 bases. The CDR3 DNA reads TGCGCCAGCAGCCAAGATCGCGGAGGGAGCTACGAGCAGTACTTC. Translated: CASSQDRGGSYEQYF.

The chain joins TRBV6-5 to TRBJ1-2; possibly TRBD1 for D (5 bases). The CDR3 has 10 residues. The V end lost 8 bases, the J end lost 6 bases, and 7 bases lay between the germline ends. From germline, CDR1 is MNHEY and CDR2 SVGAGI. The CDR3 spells CASSRDGYTF. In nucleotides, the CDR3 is TGTGCCAGCTCCAGGGATGGCTACACCTTC.

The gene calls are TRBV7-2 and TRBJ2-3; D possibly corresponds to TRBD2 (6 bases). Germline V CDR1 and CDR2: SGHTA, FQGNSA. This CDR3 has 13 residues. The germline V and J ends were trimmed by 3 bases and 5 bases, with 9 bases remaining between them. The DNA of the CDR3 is TGTGCCAGCAGCTTGCGGGACGTAGATACGCAGTATTTT. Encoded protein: CASSLRDVDTQYF. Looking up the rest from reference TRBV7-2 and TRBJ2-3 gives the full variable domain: GAGVSQSPSNKVTEKGKDVELRCDPISGHTALYWYRQSLGQGLEFLIYFQGNSAPDKSGLPSDRFSAERTGGSVSTLTIQRTQQEDSAVYLCASSLRDVDTQYFGPGTRLTVL.